These 23 T cell receptor beta chains came from one sample sequenced in a study of T cell changes during pregnancy in multiple sclerosis. Assay used: immunoSEQ multiplex PCR; TCRdb lists only in-frame clones, some missing. The sample holds 25,000 to 30,000 clones, 80% to 90% seen once. Sequencing used CD4+ T cells from peripheral blood mononuclear cells, obtained in the second trimester of pregnancy. The receptors derive from a female donor with multiple sclerosis, enrolled in a pregnancy study.

The V call is TRBV5-4, the J call TRBJ1-5; maybe TRBD1 (5 bases). The CDR3 consists of 14 residues. CDR1 is SGHNT and CDR2 is YYREEE in the germline V gene (reference sequence). Trimming cost V 0 bases and J 8 bases, with 12 bases left between them. For the CDR3, the DNA is TGTGCCAGCAGCTTGGATCAGGGTACGGAGCCCCAGCATTTT. It codes for CASSLDQGTEPQHF.

J is TRBJ1-5 and V is TRBV2; possibly TRBD1 for D (6 bases). The CDR3 covers 15 residues. CDR1 is SNHLY and CDR2 is FYNNEI in the germline V gene. Trimming took 3 bases from V and 8 from J, leaving 17 bases between them. CDR3: CASSEFQDRVKPQHF. Written as DNA, the CDR3 is TGTGCCAGCAGTGAGTTTCAGGACAGAGTAAAGCCCCAGCATTTT.

This clone was recorded a few times. The V gene is TRBV9, the J gene TRBJ1-1, with 7 nucleotides matching TRBD1. Germline CDR1 SGDLS, CDR2 YYNGEE. Trimming took 2 bases from V and 10 from J; bases not matched to a gene: 11. This CDR3 has 14 residues. The CDR3 DNA sequence: TGTGCCAGCAGCGTCAGCCTTGACAGGGCGGGAGCTTTCTTT. Its translation: CASSVSLDRAGAFF.

CDR3 region: CARTRGYSYEQYF. The CDR3 DNA sequence: TGTGCCAGGACTCGGGGATACTCCTACGAGCAGTACTTC. The chain uses TRBV6-4 and TRBJ2-7, with D possibly TRBD2 on 5 matching bases. Trimming removed 9 bases from V and 0 bases from J, with 12 bases in between. The CDR3 covers 13 residues. Looked up from germline, CDR1 is MRHNA and CDR2 is SNTAGT.

The chain recombines TRBV7-9 with TRBJ1-5; D unresolved. Germline V gives CDR1 SEHNR, CDR2 FQNEAQ (reference sequence). V was clipped by 4 bases and J by 5 bases, with 12 bases between them. The length of the CDR3 is 14 residues. The CDR3 protein is CASSSTYEDQPQHF. The CDR3 DNA reads as TGTGCCAGCAGCTCGACTTATGAGGATCAGCCCCAGCATTTT.

V gene TRBV28 combines with J gene TRBJ2-5; 8 bases line up with TRBD2. Trimming removed 3 bases from V and 5 bases from J; junction bases left unmatched: 5. The CDR3 has 14 residues. In germline, CDR1 is MDHEN, CDR2 SYDVKM. CDR3 nucleotide sequence: TGTGCCAGCAGTTTGGCGGGGGGCCGGGAGACCCAGTACTTC. Protein: CASSLAGGRETQYF.

The chain couples TRBV15 to TRBJ1-2; D perhaps matches TRBD1 (5 bases). This CDR3 contains 16 residues. The germline V and J ends were trimmed by 0 bases and 5 bases, with 16 bases remaining between them. In germline, CDR1 is LNHNV, CDR2 YYDKDF (reference sequence). The CDR3 DNA follows: TGTGCCACCAGCAGAGAATATAGGACAAGGCCTTATGGCTACACCTTC. It specifies CATSREYRTRPYGYTF.

The chain recombines TRBV5-1 with TRBJ1-5, with D hard to call. With 4 bases removed from V and 0 bases from J, the gap between germline ends came to 11 bases. Germline values: CDR1 SGHRS, CDR2 YFSETQ. CDR3 length equals 15 residues. For the CDR3, the DNA is TGCGCCAGCAGCCCGGTCGGGGATAGCAATCAGCCCCAGCATTTT. Residues: CASSPVGDSNQPQHF.

The chain uses TRBV5-1 and TRBJ2-3; D gene ambiguous. CDR3 length equals 15 residues. Germline V gene sequence: CDR1 SGHRS, CDR2 YFSETQ. Trimming cost V 1 base and J 1 base, with 10 bases left between them. CDR3 DNA: TGCGCCAGCAGCTTGACCCCTACCGGCACAGATACGCAGTATTTT. As protein: CASSLTPTGTDTQYF.

The chain combines TRBV6-5 with TRBJ2-2, with D possibly being TRBD2 (6 bases). This CDR3 is built from 14 residues. CDR1 MNHEY and CDR2 SVGAGI come from the germline V gene. V lost 2 bases and J 6 bases, leaving 10 bases between the germline ends. The CDR3 sequence: CASSYHGGAGELFF. The CDR3 region has the DNA TGTGCCAGCAGTTACCACGGCGGGGCCGGGGAGCTGTTTTTT.

The chain recombines TRBV15 with TRBJ2-5, with D possibly matching TRBD1 (6 bases). The germline V and J ends were trimmed by 3 bases and 1 base, with 6 bases remaining between them. The germline V gene encodes CDR1 LNHNV and CDR2 YYDKDF (reference sequence). This CDR3 comprises 13 residues. The CDR3 is CATSRDSQETQYF. The CDR3 DNA is TGTGCCACCAGCAGGGACAGCCAAGAGACCCAGTACTTC. The full variable domain, completed using reference TRBV15 and TRBJ2-5, is DAMVIQNPRYQVTQFGKPVTLSCSQTLNHNVMYWYQQKSSQAPKLLFHYYDKDFNNEADTPDNFQSRRPNTSFCFLDIRSPGLGDTAMYLCATSRDSQETQYFGPGTRLLVL.

The rearrangement joins TRBV9 to TRBJ1-2; D is undetermined. Germline CDR1 and CDR2: SGDLS and YYNGEE. The germline V and J ends were trimmed by 0 bases and 8 bases, with 11 bases remaining between them. CDR3 size: 13 residues. CDR3 region: CASSVGGSGGYTF. The CDR3 DNA follows: TGTGCCAGCAGCGTAGGGGGATCGGGGGGCTACACCTTC. Full variable domain (rest looked up from reference TRBV9 and TRBJ1-2): DSGVTQTPKHLITATGQRVTLRCSPRSGDLSVYWYQQSLDQGLQFLIQYYNGEERAKGNILERFSAQQFPDLHSELNLSSLELGDSALYFCASSVGGSGGYTFGSGTRLTVV.

This sequence joins TRBV6-6 and TRBJ1-2; the match to TRBD1 covers 9 bases. Germline V gene data show CDR1 as MNHNY and CDR2 as SVGAGI (reference sequence). The trim removed 6 bases at V and 6 bases at J, leaving 5 bases unmatched. This CDR3 has 13 amino acids. The CDR3 coding sequence is TGTGCCAGCAGGGCCGGGACAGGGAATGGCTACACCTTC. Translation gives CASRAGTGNGYTF.

In DNA form, the CDR3 reads TGCAGTGCGAGGAAACAGGTAGAAGCTTTCTTT. Its translation: CSARKQVEAFF. The V gene is TRBV20-1, the J gene TRBJ1-1, with D perhaps matching TRBD1 (5 bases). The CDR3 length is 11 residues. V was clipped by 6 bases and J by 8 bases, with 13 bases between them. The V gene's germline CDR1 is DFQATT and CDR2 SNEGSKA (reference sequence).

This clone was counted a single time. This chain joins TRBV7-6 and TRBJ1-1; D not resolved. Germline CDR1 and CDR2: SGHVS and FNYEAQ. Deletions cut 2 bases from V and 1 base from J, with 5 bases between. The CDR3 runs 13 residues. The CDR3: CASSLTRNTEAFF. In DNA form, the CDR3 reads TGTGCCAGCAGCTTAACCAGGAACACTGAAGCTTTCTTT.

The chain combines TRBV18 with TRBJ1-4; D possibly corresponds to TRBD1 (6 bases). This CDR3 is 15 amino acids long. V was pared by 5 bases and J by 7 bases, with 17 bases between. CDR1 is KGHSH, CDR2 LQKENI, per germline. The CDR3 region is CASSSTGQRGEKLFF. For the CDR3, the DNA is TGTGCCAGCTCAAGTACAGGGCAAAGGGGTGAAAAACTGTTTTTT. The full variable domain, with the rest looked up from reference TRBV18 and TRBJ1-4, is NAGVMQNPRHLVRRRGQEARLRCSPMKGHSHVYWYRQLPEEGLKFMVYLQKENIIDESGMPKERFSAEFPKEGPSILRIQQVVRGDSAAYFCASSSTGQRGEKLFFGSGTQLSVL.

This clone has a single count. This rearrangement joins TRBV18 to TRBJ1-4, with TRBD1 matching over 10 bases. The CDR3 length is 15 residues. With V trimmed by 3 bases and J by 7 bases, 5 bases remained unmatched. Looked up from germline, CDR1 is KGHSH and CDR2 is LQKENI. CDR3: CASSPPGDRGEKLFF. For the CDR3, the DNA is TGTGCCAGCTCACCGCCTGGGGACAGGGGTGAAAAACTGTTTTTT.

V usage is TRBV28 and J usage is TRBJ1-1, with D perhaps TRBD1 (5 bases). V gave up 1 base and J gave up 5 bases, with 11 bases separating them. CDR1 is MDHEN and CDR2 is SYDVKM in the germline V gene. The CDR3 has 14 residues. This CDR3 is CASSLSGGRTEAFF. For the CDR3, the DNA is TGTGCCAGCAGTTTATCCGGGGGGAGGACTGAAGCTTTCTTT.

The chain is built from TRBV29-1 and TRBJ2-7; perhaps TRBD1 as D (6 bases). Trimming removed 7 bases from V and 4 bases from J, with 23 bases in between. The CDR3 is made up of 15 amino acids. Germline V gene lookup returns CDR1 SQVTM and CDR2 ANQGSEA. The CDR3 here is CSAGDLPGLGYEQYF. Here the CDR3 DNA reads TGCAGCGCAGGGGACCTCCCCGGTCTGGGTTACGAGCAGTACTTC.

V usage is TRBV6-5 and J usage is TRBJ1-2; tentatively, D is TRBD1 (6 bases). The germline V gene encodes CDR1 MNHEY and CDR2 SVGAGI. The V end was cut by 2 bases, the J end by 3 bases, with 13 bases between. This CDR3 region has 15 residues. The CDR3 DNA follows: TGTGCCAGCAGTTACGGGACACCCAGGGACTATGGCTACACCTTC. This gives the protein CASSYGTPRDYGYTF.

The chain joins TRBV7-3 to TRBJ2-1; no firm D call. Trimming shortened V by 0 bases and J by 1 base, and 4 bases separated the two germline ends. Germline V lookup: CDR1 SGHTA, CDR2 FQGTGA. The CDR3 spans 14 residues. The CDR3 DNA sequence: TGTGCCAGCAGCTTAACTACTTCCTACAATGAGCAGTTCTTC. It specifies CASSLTTSYNEQFF.

The V call is TRBV9, the J call TRBJ2-2, with 12 bases identical to TRBD2. Germline V CDR1 and CDR2: SGDLS, YYNGEE. The CDR3 is 20 amino acids. Trimming removed 0 bases from V and 0 bases from J; junction bases left unmatched: 9. The CDR3, as DNA: TGTGCCAGCAGCGTAGGGCTCGGGGCTAGCGGGGGGGCGAACACCGGGGAGCTGTTTTTT. Translated, it gives CASSVGLGASGGANTGELFF.

As regards this clone: The same CDR3 arises from other DNA sequences in this sample as well. The chain couples TRBV5-1 to TRBJ2-5; 8 bases fit TRBD1. Germline V gene sequence: CDR1 SGHRS, CDR2 YFSETQ. Unmatched junction bases numbered 3, after V lost 4 bases and J lost 1 base. The CDR3 consists of 14 residues. The CDR3 DNA follows: TGCGCCAGCAGCGGACAGGGCTCCCAAGAGACCCAGTACTTC. It yields the protein CASSGQGSQETQYF. The variable domain in full, completed from reference TRBV5-1 and TRBJ2-5, reads KAGVTQTPRYLIKTRGQQVTLSCSPISGHRSVSWYQQTPGQGLQFLFEYFSETQRNKGNFPGRFSGRQFSNSRSEMNVSTLELGDSALYLCASSGQGSQETQYFGPGTRLLVL.